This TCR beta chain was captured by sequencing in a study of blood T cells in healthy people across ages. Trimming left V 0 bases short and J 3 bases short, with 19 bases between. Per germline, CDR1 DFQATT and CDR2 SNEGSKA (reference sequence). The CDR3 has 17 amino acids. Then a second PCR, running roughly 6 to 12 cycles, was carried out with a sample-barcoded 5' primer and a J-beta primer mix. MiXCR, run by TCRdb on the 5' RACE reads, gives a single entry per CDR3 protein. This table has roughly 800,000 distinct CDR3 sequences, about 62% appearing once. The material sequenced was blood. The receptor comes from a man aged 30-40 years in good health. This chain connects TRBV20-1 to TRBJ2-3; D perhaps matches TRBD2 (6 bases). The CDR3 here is CSARDKDGLPTTDTQYF. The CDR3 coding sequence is TGCAGTGCTAGAGATAAGGACGGACTACCAACAACAGATACGCAGTATTTT.